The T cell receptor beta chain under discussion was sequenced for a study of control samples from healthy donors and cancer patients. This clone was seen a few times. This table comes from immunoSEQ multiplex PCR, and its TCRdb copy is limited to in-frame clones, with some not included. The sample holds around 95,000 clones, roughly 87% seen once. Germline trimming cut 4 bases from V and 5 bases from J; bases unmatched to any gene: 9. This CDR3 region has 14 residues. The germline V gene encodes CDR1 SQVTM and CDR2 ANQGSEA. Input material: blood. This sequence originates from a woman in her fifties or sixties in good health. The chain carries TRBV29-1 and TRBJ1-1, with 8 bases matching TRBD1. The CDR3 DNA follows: TGCAGCGTTGGGCCGGCAGGGGGCGAGACTGAAGCTTTCTTT. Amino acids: CSVGPAGGETEAFF. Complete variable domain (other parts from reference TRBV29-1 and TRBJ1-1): SAVISQKPSRDICQRGTSLTIQCQVDSQVTMMFWYRQQPGQSLTLIATANQGSEATYESGFVIDKFPISRPNLTFSTLTVSNMSPEDSSIYLCSVGPAGGETEAFFGQGTRLTVV.